This passage covers 8 T cell receptor beta chains from one sample sequenced in a study of T cells after yellow fever vaccination. TCRdb itself ran the 5' RACE reads through MiXCR, one entry per CDR3 protein. The sample holds tens of thousands of distinct CDR3 sequences, 7.5% to 8% seen once. Here the sequenced sample was CD8+ T cells sorted from PBMCs, taken on the day of the yellow fever booster vaccination. The receptors come from a man aged 25-40 years who received the YFV17D yellow fever vaccine.

This clonotype was observed at least ten times. The J gene is TRBJ2-5, the V gene TRBV20-1; 8 bases agree with TRBD1. CDR3 length: 14 amino acids. The trim removed 5 bases at V and 1 base at J, leaving 6 bases unmatched. CDR1 and CDR2 (germline): DFQATT, SNEGSKA (reference sequence). The CDR3 loop is CSAEGGTGQETQYF. The CDR3, as DNA: TGCAGTGCTGAGGGCGGGACAGGCCAAGAGACCCAGTACTTC.

This clonotype was counted between two and nine times. This rearrangement joins TRBV5-1 to TRBJ2-1; a weak D match, TRBD2 (5 bases). This CDR3 has 19 residues. The germline V and J ends were trimmed by 0 bases and 3 bases, with 22 bases remaining between them. Germline CDR1 SGHRS, CDR2 YFSETQ. The CDR3 DNA follows: TGCGCCAGCAGCTTGGAACGGAGCGGAACTCTCCTCCTCTACAATGAGCAGTTCTTC. Encoded protein: CASSLERSGTLLLYNEQFF. The complete variable domain, with remaining parts taken from reference TRBV5-1 and TRBJ2-1, reads KAGVTQTPRYLIKTRGQQVTLSCSPISGHRSVSWYQQTPGQGLQFLFEYFSETQRNKGNFPGRFSGRQFSNSRSEMNVSTLELGDSALYLCASSLERSGTLLLYNEQFFGPGTRLTVL.

Many counts were recorded for this clonotype. The chain uses TRBV12-3 or TRBV12-4 and TRBJ1-3; D not certain. V gave up 6 bases and J gave up 4 bases, with 4 bases separating them. This CDR3 comprises 11 residues. CDR3 nucleotides: TGTGCCAGCAGGGTCGGAAACACCATATATTTT. Translation: CASRVGNTIYF.

The rearrangement links TRBV5-5 to TRBJ2-1, with 8 bases fitting TRBD2. Trimming took 2 bases from V and 13 from J; bases not matched to a gene: 11. Germline CDR1 SGHKS, CDR2 YYEKEE (reference sequence). This CDR3 is built from 14 residues. This CDR3 is CASSLSGAGAPQFF. The DNA for the CDR3 is TGTGCCAGCAGCTTATCAGGAGCGGGAGCCCCCCAGTTCTTC.

This clonotype occurred many times. The chain employs TRBV11-1 and TRBJ2-1; D gene ambiguous. Germline loops: CDR1 SGHAT, CDR2 FQDESV (reference sequence). The length of the CDR3 is 18 residues. The germline V and J ends were trimmed by 5 bases and 0 bases, with 20 bases remaining between them. CDR3 sequence (DNA): TGTGCCAGCAGCCTAACACCCTTCGACTGGAGCTCCTACAATGAGCAGTTCTTC. Its protein is CASSLTPFDWSSYNEQFF. The full variable domain, its missing parts supplied by reference TRBV11-1 and TRBJ2-1, is EAEVAQSPRYKITEKSQAVAFWCDPISGHATLYWYRQILGQGPELLVQFQDESVVDDSQLPKDRFSAERLKGVDSTLKIQPAELGDSAMYLCASSLTPFDWSSYNEQFFGPGTRLTVL.

This clonotype has just a few counts. V is TRBV10-2 and J is TRBJ2-5; 10 bases line up with TRBD2. V lost 3 bases to trimming and J lost 2 bases; unmatched junction nucleotides: 12. The CDR3 runs to 18 residues. Germline CDR1 and CDR2: WSHSY and SAAADI. The CDR3 DNA reads as TGCGCCAGCAGTGATGGGCTAGCGGGAGTCCCGCGGCAAGAGACCCAGTACTTC. It is translated as CASSDGLAGVPRQETQYF.

The V gene is TRBV5-4, the J gene TRBJ2-1; 10 bases match TRBD2. The CDR3 totals 15 residues. Trimming at V came to 3 bases and at J to 3 bases, leaving 3 bases not matched to a gene. Germline lookup yields CDR1 SGHNT and CDR2 YYREEE (reference sequence). The CDR3 sequence: CASSYSGRGYNEQFF. The DNA of the CDR3 is TGTGCCAGCAGCTACAGCGGGAGGGGCTACAATGAGCAGTTCTTC.

With regard to this clonotype: Relative to the germline gene, one junction end is altered; a read error may explain this. The chain joins TRBV4-3 to TRBJ2-2; possible D gene TRBD2, 5 bases. CDR1 LGHNA and CDR2 YSLEER come from the germline V gene. The CDR3 has 15 residues. CDR3 bases: TGCGCCAGCACCACGGGCTACGCGAACACCGGGAAGCTGTTTTTT. Translated: CASTTGYANTGKLFF.